This T cell receptor beta chain appears in the sequencing data of a study of T cells in Graves' hyperthyroidism and ophthalmopathy. V dropped 3 bases and J dropped 2; count of bases not matched to a gene: 4. From germline, CDR1 is DFQATT and CDR2 SNEGSKA (reference sequence). The CDR3 is 15 residues long. TCR beta CDR3 regions were amplified from RNA. Using the HTBI primer set, a first-round RT-PCR was run on the TCR CDR3. TCRdb redid the calling of the multiplex PCR reads with MiXCR, one entry per CDR3 protein. The sample holds 450,000 to 700,000 distinct CDR3 sequences; 46% are singletons and the top ten take roughly 19%. Used for diagnoses were clinical symptoms, serum thyroxine and TRAb, thyroid ultrasound and orbital computed tomography.

The rearrangement joins TRBV20-1 to TRBJ2-6, with 7 bases identical to TRBD1. The sequenced sample consisted of peripheral blood or thyroid tissue (not recorded which). The TCR sequence derives from an adult woman with Graves' disease, either hyperthyroidism or ophthalmopathy (not recorded which). CDR3 protein: CSASSDRAGANVLTF. The CDR3 coding sequence is TGCAGTGCTAGTAGCGACAGGGCTGGGGCCAACGTCCTGACTTTC.